The rows below give T cell receptor beta chains drawn from one sample of a study of blood T cell repertoires in COVID-19. Profiling relied on immunoSEQ multiplex PCR, and the TCRdb table lists in-frame clones only, not all of them. The top ten hold just under 6.5% of the sample, which has hundreds of thousands of clones, 87% seen once. Sequenced input: PBMCs or T cells enriched from blood (not recorded which). All receptors derive from a woman aged 25 to 45 with acute COVID-19. CDR3s include the opening cysteine and the closing phenylalanine or tryptophan. A D gene is named only where the DNA matches it firmly. The size entry is marked missing in some rows and otherwise reads once, few, many or a size class.

cdr3_nt,cdr3_aa,v_call,j_call,d_call,clone_size
TGTGCCACCAGTGATTTGGTAAGAGCGTCCGGGGAGCTGTTTTTT,CATSDLVRASGELFF,TRBV24-1,TRBJ2-2,.,once
TGCGCCAGCAGCCTACGGGCGGGACTCAACTCTGGGGCCAACGTCCTGACTTTC,CASSLRAGLNSGANVLTF,TRBV4-3,TRBJ2-6,.,.
TGTGCCAGCAGCTTAGGGAGGGTTGGGAACACTGAAGCTTTCTTT,CASSLGRVGNTEAFF,TRBV7-2,TRBJ1-1,.,.
TGTGCCAGCAGCCCCCCCTCCGGGACAGGGGGCTCTGGGGCCAACGTCCTGACTTTC,CASSPPSGTGGSGANVLTF,TRBV13,TRBJ2-6,TRBD1,.
TGTGCCAGCAGCCCCGGACTAGCAGGGGCCGAGCAGTACTTC,CASSPGLAGAEQYF,TRBV28,TRBJ2-7,TRBD2,.
TGTGCCAGCAGCTTGGGAGAGTATGGGGAGCTGTTTTTT,CASSLGEYGELFF,TRBV5-4,TRBJ2-2,.,.
TGTGCCGGCGAGTCCCGGGACCCGCGGGGGGCTTTCTTT,CAGESRDPRGAFF,TRBV2,TRBJ1-1,.,.
TGTGCCAGCTCACCAACCGGGACAGGGGCTTATCCTGAAGCTTTCTTT,CASSPTGTGAYPEAFF,TRBV18,TRBJ1-1,TRBD1,.
TGTGCCAGCAGTGGGGGGGTGGCCAATCAGCCCCAGCATTTT,CASSGGVANQPQHF,TRBV16,TRBJ1-5,.,.
TGTCCCGGAGGTAGCGGGACAAGCAATCAGCCCCAGCATTTT,CPGGSGTSNQPQHF,TRBV30,TRBJ1-5,.,.
TGTGCCAGCAGTTCCCAGGGTTTTTACCTTGAAGCTTTCTTT,CASSSQGFYLEAFF,TRBV28,TRBJ1-1,.,.
TGTGCCAGCCTCGGCAGGGAAGCTTTCTTT,CASLGREAFF,TRBV2,TRBJ1-1,.,.
TGCAGCGTTATAGTGAAATACAATGAGCAGTTCTTC,CSVIVKYNEQFF,TRBV29-1,TRBJ2-1,.,.
TGTGCCATCAGGGACAGGGGAGATTATGGCTACACCTTC,CAIRDRGDYGYTF,TRBV10-3,TRBJ1-2,TRBD1,.
TGTGCCAGCAGTCCCTTCCCAGCGGGGAGCTCCTACAATGAGCAGTTCTTC,CASSPFPAGSSYNEQFF,TRBV7-8,TRBJ2-1,TRBD2,.
TGTGCCTGGAGCCCAGACAGGGTTGGCGCTGGGAAACTGTTTTTT,CAWSPDRVGAGKLFF,TRBV30,TRBJ1-4,TRBD1,.
TGTGCCAGCAGTTTCCGGGGTCTAACCTACGAGCAGTACTTC,CASSFRGLTYEQYF,TRBV28,TRBJ2-7,.,.